This TCR beta chain was captured by sequencing in a study of CD8 T cells in ankylosing spondylitis. General observations from the study: Blood of patients with ankylosing spondylitis appeared to be characterized by a TCR beta motif of several highly homologous variants.

The TCR beta libraries were generated through quantitative 5'-RACE incorporating molecular barcodes. TCRdb reanalysed the 5' RACE reads using MiXCR and keeps one entry per CDR3 protein. Here the sample spans approximately 540,000 distinct CDR3 sequences, about 13% being singletons. The CDR3 totals 16 residues. V was pared by 1 base and J by 8 bases, with 17 bases between. Germline CDR1 and CDR2: LGHNA and YNFKEQ. There are a few counts of this clonotype. Its antigen remains unidentified. V and J are TRBV4-2 and TRBJ1-4, with a tentative D call TRBD1 (5 bases). The sample taken for sequencing was blood, either unsorted or a sorted T cell fraction (not recorded which). This sequence originates from a male donor with ankylosing spondylitis. The CDR3 protein is CASSQARRGVSEKLFF. Here the CDR3 DNA reads TGTGCCAGCAGCCAAGCCCGGAGGGGAGTCTCCGAAAAACTGTTTTTT.